The entry below gives a single T cell receptor beta chain sequence along with its context. Antigen unknown. TCRdb analysed the 5' RACE reads with MiXCR anew, one entry per CDR3 protein. This table holds about 630,000 distinct CDR3 sequences, roughly 12% found once. This entry is derived from a study of T cells after yellow fever vaccination. After removal of 3 bases from V and 2 bases from J, the junction contained 5 bases not matched to a gene. The CDR3 spans 15 residues. Looked up from germline, CDR1 is KGHSH and CDR2 is LQKENI. General study points: Re-detected after boosting: most primary clones, 95% to 98% of CD4 and roughly 88% of CD8.

The sequenced sample was PBMCs, obtained on the day of the yellow fever booster vaccination. The rearrangement links TRBV18 to TRBJ2-7, with 9 bases identical to TRBD1. This TCR was sampled from a young man who received the YFV17D yellow fever vaccine. The CDR3 sequence: CASSPSGQGPYEQYF. DNA of the CDR3: TGTGCCAGCTCACCCTCGGGACAGGGCCCCTACGAGCAGTACTTC.